This is a list of T cell receptor beta chains from one sample in a study of control samples from healthy donors and cancer patients. Sequencing used immunoSEQ multiplex PCR; TCRdb keeps in-frame clones, though not all of them. The sample contains 93,000 or so clones, 80% to 90% of which appear only once. Specimen: PBMCs. These receptor sequences come from a man aged 55 to 69 with lung cancer. Both conserved end residues are part of each CDR3. A D gene is named only where the DNA matches it firmly. Not every row has a clone size; where given, it reads once, few, many or a size class.

cdr3_nt: TGTGCCAGCAGTTGGGGGGGGGAAGAGACCCAGTACTTC; cdr3_aa: CASSWGGEETQYF; j_call: TRBJ2-5; clone_size: .; v_call: TRBV7-2; d_call: TRBD2
cdr3_nt: TGTGCCAGCAGTTACCGACAGTCCATGAACACTGAAGCTTTCTTT; cdr3_aa: CASSYRQSMNTEAFF; j_call: TRBJ1-1; clone_size: .; v_call: TRBV6-5; d_call: .
cdr3_nt: TGCGCCAGCAGCGTTGGGGACACAGGGGCCTTCTACGAGCAGTACTTC; cdr3_aa: CASSVGDTGAFYEQYF; j_call: TRBJ2-7; clone_size: .; v_call: TRBV5-1; d_call: TRBD1
cdr3_nt: TGTGCCACCAGCCAGGACAGGGGGAACGAGCCGGGCTACAATGAGCAGTTCTTC; cdr3_aa: CATSQDRGNEPGYNEQFF; j_call: TRBJ2-1; clone_size: .; v_call: TRBV15; d_call: TRBD1
cdr3_nt: TGCGCCAGCAGTTCTAGGGGGGTGAACACTGAAGCTTTCTTT; cdr3_aa: CASSSRGVNTEAFF; j_call: TRBJ1-1; clone_size: .; v_call: TRBV10-2; d_call: .
cdr3_nt: TGTGCCATCAGTGAGTCGAAAGGGACAGACAACACTGAAGCTTTCTTT; cdr3_aa: CAISESKGTDNTEAFF; j_call: TRBJ1-1; clone_size: .; v_call: TRBV10-3; d_call: TRBD1
cdr3_nt: TGTGCCAGCAGCTCGACAGGGCTATATGGCTACACCTTC; cdr3_aa: CASSSTGLYGYTF; j_call: TRBJ1-2; clone_size: .; v_call: TRBV7-3; d_call: TRBD1
cdr3_nt: TGTGCCTGGAGTCGCAGGGCGAGCTCCTACGAGCAGTACTTC; cdr3_aa: CAWSRRASSYEQYF; j_call: TRBJ2-7; clone_size: .; v_call: TRBV30; d_call: .
cdr3_nt: TGTGCCACCAGTGACTTCCCCGGACAGGGCGCCAGGAATACGCAGTATTTT; cdr3_aa: CATSDFPGQGARNTQYF; j_call: TRBJ2-3; clone_size: .; v_call: TRBV24-1; d_call: TRBD1
cdr3_nt: TGTGCCAGCGGGCAGAACACTGAAGCTTTCTTT; cdr3_aa: CASGQNTEAFF; j_call: TRBJ1-1; clone_size: .; v_call: TRBV6-6; d_call: .
cdr3_nt: TGTGCCACCGCCTGGGGACAGGGGACGGTTGGAGTGGCGGGCTACACCTTC; cdr3_aa: CATAWGQGTVGVAGYTF; j_call: TRBJ1-2; clone_size: .; v_call: TRBV24-1; d_call: TRBD1
cdr3_nt: TGTGCCAGCAGCCAACAATCTGGGCTAAATGCTTTCTTT; cdr3_aa: CASSQQSGLNAFF; j_call: TRBJ1-1; clone_size: .; v_call: TRBV4-2; d_call: .
cdr3_nt: TGCGCCAGCTCCAGGGACAGCCCCTACGAGCAGTACTTC; cdr3_aa: CASSRDSPYEQYF; j_call: TRBJ2-7; clone_size: few; v_call: TRBV10-2; d_call: TRBD1
cdr3_nt: TGTGCCAGCAGCCAAGTTTGGGGCAAGAGTGGTGGGGCCAACGTCCTGACTTTC; cdr3_aa: CASSQVWGKSGGANVLTF; j_call: TRBJ2-6; clone_size: .; v_call: TRBV4-2; d_call: .
cdr3_nt: TGTGCCAGCAGCTTACGTCAGTCTCGGGACTATGGCTACACCTTC; cdr3_aa: CASSLRQSRDYGYTF; j_call: TRBJ1-2; clone_size: .; v_call: TRBV7-8; d_call: .
cdr3_nt: TGCGCCAGCAGCTTGGATGTGAAGGCACCCAACTATGGCTACACCTTC; cdr3_aa: CASSLDVKAPNYGYTF; j_call: TRBJ1-2; clone_size: .; v_call: TRBV5-1; d_call: .
cdr3_nt: TGTGCCAGCAGCTCTCGGACAGGGGAAGAGACCCAGTACTTC; cdr3_aa: CASSSRTGEETQYF; j_call: TRBJ2-5; clone_size: .; v_call: TRBV7-9; d_call: TRBD1
cdr3_nt: TGTGCCAGCAGTGATACCGGGGGAGGGGGGCAGCCCCAGCATTTT; cdr3_aa: CASSDTGGGGQPQHF; j_call: TRBJ1-5; clone_size: .; v_call: TRBV2; d_call: .
cdr3_nt: TGTGCCAGCAGTTTTAGGTCAGGCGCTGGCTACACCTTC; cdr3_aa: CASSFRSGAGYTF; j_call: TRBJ1-2; clone_size: .; v_call: TRBV27; d_call: .
cdr3_nt: TGCGCCAGCAGTGGGTCAAGGAATGAAAAACTGTTTTTT; cdr3_aa: CASSGSRNEKLFF; j_call: TRBJ1-4; clone_size: .; v_call: TRBV10-1; d_call: .
cdr3_nt: TGTGCCAGCAGTAGGGGACAGGGAGCCCTCTATGGCTACACCTTC; cdr3_aa: CASSRGQGALYGYTF; j_call: TRBJ1-2; clone_size: .; v_call: TRBV6-6; d_call: TRBD1
cdr3_nt: TGTGCCAGCTCACCTCTGACCGGGGAGCTGTTTTTT; cdr3_aa: CASSPLTGELFF; j_call: TRBJ2-2; clone_size: .; v_call: TRBV18; d_call: .
cdr3_nt: TGTGCCAGCAGCTTTCGGCCCGGGACAAGGACTTACAATGAGCAGTTCTTC; cdr3_aa: CASSFRPGTRTYNEQFF; j_call: TRBJ2-1; clone_size: .; v_call: TRBV5-6; d_call: .
cdr3_nt: TGTGCCAGCAGCTTGGGGGGGTTTATAACAGATACGCAGTATTTT; cdr3_aa: CASSLGGFITDTQYF; j_call: TRBJ2-3; clone_size: once; v_call: TRBV11-3; d_call: TRBD2
cdr3_nt: TGTGCCAGCAGCTTAGCGGGGGGCCAAAGGGATGAGCAGTTCTTC; cdr3_aa: CASSLAGGQRDEQFF; j_call: TRBJ2-1; clone_size: .; v_call: TRBV11-3; d_call: .
cdr3_nt: TGTGCCAGCAGCTTTCCCACCCAATCCCTCCACTTT; cdr3_aa: CASSFPTQSLHF; j_call: TRBJ1-6; clone_size: .; v_call: TRBV7-2; d_call: .
cdr3_nt: TGTGCCAGCAGCTCTAGTACTTCAGGAAGCGGGAAGAAAGCTTTCTTT; cdr3_aa: CASSSSTSGSGKKAFF; j_call: TRBJ1-1; clone_size: .; v_call: TRBV7-8; d_call: .
cdr3_nt: TGTGCCAGCAGCGAACACCAGACCGGGGAGCTGTTTTTT; cdr3_aa: CASSEHQTGELFF; j_call: TRBJ2-2; clone_size: .; v_call: TRBV7-7; d_call: .
cdr3_nt: TGTGCCAGCAGCCACCCGCAGGCGTTTTCTAGAAATCAGCCCCAGCATTTT; cdr3_aa: CASSHPQAFSRNQPQHF; j_call: TRBJ1-5; clone_size: .; v_call: TRBV2; d_call: .
cdr3_nt: TGTGCCAGCAGCTTAGACAGGGCGGCTGGTTATAACTATGGCTACACCTTC; cdr3_aa: CASSLDRAAGYNYGYTF; j_call: TRBJ1-2; clone_size: .; v_call: TRBV7-2; d_call: .
cdr3_nt: TGTGCCAGCAGCCATTGGGACAGGTCGACCTATGGCTACACCTTC; cdr3_aa: CASSHWDRSTYGYTF; j_call: TRBJ1-2; clone_size: .; v_call: TRBV3-1/TRBV3-2; d_call: TRBD1
cdr3_nt: TGTGCCAGTATCAAAACCGGGGGAGCCTCTAATGAAAAACTGTTTTTT; cdr3_aa: CASIKTGGASNEKLFF; j_call: TRBJ1-4; clone_size: .; v_call: TRBV19; d_call: .